This T cell receptor (beta chain) was sequenced in a study of T cell responses to AZD1222 COVID-19 vaccine. Sequencing used immunoSEQ multiplex PCR; TCRdb keeps in-frame clones, though not all of them. The profile covers fewer than 180,000 clones, with roughly 92% appearing a single time and roughly 1.3% taken by the ten largest. The CDR3 spans 15 residues. The ends were cut back, 2 bases at V and 5 bases at J, with 15 bases in the middle. Germline assignment: CDR1 LGHDT and CDR2 YNNKEL (reference sequence). The receptor comes from an adult in good health. The specimen comprised peripheral blood, sampled on day 0 of AZD1222 vaccination. This chain uses TRBV3-1 (or the pseudogene TRBV3-2) with TRBJ2-5, with D maybe TRBD1 (6 bases). CDR3: CASSQIIGQLETQYF. As DNA, the CDR3 is TGTGCCAGCAGCCAAATAATCGGACAGCTGGAGACCCAGTACTTC.